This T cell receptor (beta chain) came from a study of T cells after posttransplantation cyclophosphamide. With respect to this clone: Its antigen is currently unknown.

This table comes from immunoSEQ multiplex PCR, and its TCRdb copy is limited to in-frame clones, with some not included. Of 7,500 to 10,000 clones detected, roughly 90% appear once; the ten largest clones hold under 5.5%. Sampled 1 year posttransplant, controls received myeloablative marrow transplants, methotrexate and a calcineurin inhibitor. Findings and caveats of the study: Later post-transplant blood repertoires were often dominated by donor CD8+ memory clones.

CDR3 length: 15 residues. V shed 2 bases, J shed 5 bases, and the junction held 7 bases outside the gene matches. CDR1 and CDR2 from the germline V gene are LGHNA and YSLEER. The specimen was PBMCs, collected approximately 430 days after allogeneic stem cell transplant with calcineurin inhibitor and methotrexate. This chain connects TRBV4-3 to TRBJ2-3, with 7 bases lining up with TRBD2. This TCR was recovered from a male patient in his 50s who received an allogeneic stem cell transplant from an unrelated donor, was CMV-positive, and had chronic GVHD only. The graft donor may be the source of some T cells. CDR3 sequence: CASSQMSGTGDTQYF. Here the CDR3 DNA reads TGCGCCAGCAGCCAAATGAGCGGGACGGGAGATACGCAGTATTTT.